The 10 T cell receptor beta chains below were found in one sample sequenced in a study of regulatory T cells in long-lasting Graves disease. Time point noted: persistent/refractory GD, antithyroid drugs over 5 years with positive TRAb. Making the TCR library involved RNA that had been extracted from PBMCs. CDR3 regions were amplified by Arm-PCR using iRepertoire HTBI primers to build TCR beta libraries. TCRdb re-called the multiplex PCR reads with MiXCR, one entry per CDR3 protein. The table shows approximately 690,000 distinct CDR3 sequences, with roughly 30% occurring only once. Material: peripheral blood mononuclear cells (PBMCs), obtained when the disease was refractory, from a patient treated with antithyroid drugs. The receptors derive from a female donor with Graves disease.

The CDR3 nucleotides read TGTGCCAGCAGCCCGACTCAACGGACGGGGACGGTCGAGACCCAGTACTTC. Translation: CASSPTQRTGTVETQYF. The chain joins TRBV7-6 to TRBJ2-5; D may be TRBD1 or TRBD2 (5 bases each). CDR1 is SGHVS, CDR2 FNYEAQ, per germline. V gave up 5 bases and J gave up 5 bases, with 24 bases separating them. The CDR3 runs 17 residues.

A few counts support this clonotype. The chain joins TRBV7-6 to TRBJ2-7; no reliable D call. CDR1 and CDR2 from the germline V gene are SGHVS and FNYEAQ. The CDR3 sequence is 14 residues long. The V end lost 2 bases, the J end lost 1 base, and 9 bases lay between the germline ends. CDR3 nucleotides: TGTGCCAGCAGCTTAAGGGCCGCGTCCTACGAGCAGTACTTC. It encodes CASSLRAASYEQYF.

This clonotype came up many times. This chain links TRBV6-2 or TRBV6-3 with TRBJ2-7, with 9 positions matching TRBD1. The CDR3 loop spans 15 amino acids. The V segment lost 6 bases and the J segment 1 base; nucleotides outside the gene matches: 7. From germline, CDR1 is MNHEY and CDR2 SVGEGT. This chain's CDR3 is CASREWTGESYEQYF. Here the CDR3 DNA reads TGTGCCAGCAGGGAGTGGACAGGGGAGTCCTACGAGCAGTACTTC.

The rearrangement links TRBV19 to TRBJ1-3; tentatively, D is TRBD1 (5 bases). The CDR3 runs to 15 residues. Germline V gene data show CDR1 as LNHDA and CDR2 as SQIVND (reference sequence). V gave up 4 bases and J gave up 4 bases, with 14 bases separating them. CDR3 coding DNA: TGTGCCAGTAGTAGGTACGGGGCATACGGAAACACCATATATTTT. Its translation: CASSRYGAYGNTIYF.

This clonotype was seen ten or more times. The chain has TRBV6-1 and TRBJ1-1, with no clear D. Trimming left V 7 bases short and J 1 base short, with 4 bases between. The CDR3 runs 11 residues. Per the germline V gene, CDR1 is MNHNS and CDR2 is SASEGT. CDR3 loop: CASNRNTEAFF. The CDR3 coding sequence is TGTGCCAGCAATCGGAACACTGAAGCTTTCTTT.

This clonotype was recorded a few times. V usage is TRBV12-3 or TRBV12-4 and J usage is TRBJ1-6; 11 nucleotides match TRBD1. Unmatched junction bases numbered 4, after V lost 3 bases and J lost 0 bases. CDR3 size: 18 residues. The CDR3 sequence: CASSFGDRGSSYNSPLHF. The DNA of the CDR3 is TGTGCCAGCAGTTTCGGGGACAGGGGGAGCTCCTATAATTCACCCCTCCACTTT.

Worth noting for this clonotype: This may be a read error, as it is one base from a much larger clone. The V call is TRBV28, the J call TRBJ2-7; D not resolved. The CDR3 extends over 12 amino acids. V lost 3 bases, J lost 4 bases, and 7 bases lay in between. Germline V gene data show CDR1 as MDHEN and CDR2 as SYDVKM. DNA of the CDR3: TGTGCCAGCAGTTTCCCCGGGTACGAGCAGTACTTC. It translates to CASSFPGYEQYF.

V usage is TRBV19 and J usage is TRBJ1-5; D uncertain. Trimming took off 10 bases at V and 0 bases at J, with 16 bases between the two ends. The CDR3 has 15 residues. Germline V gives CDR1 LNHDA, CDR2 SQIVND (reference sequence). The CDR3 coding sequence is TGTGCCACTACACAGCGGCTCAATAGCAATCAGCCCCAGCATTTT. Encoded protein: CATTQRLNSNQPQHF.

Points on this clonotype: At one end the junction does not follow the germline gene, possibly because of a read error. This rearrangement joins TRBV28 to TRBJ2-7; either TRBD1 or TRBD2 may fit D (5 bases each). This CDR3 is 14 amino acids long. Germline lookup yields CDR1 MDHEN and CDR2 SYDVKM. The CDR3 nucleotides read TGTGCCAGCAGTTTGGGGGTTGGTACCTACGAGCACTACTTC. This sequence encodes CASSLGVGTYEHYF.

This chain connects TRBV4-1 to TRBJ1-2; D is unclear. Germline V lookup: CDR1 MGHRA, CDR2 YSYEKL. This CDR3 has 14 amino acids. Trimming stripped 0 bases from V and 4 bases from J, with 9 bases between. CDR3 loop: CASSQDEGPYGYTF. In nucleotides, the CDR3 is TGCGCCAGCAGCCAAGATGAGGGCCCCTATGGCTACACCTTC.